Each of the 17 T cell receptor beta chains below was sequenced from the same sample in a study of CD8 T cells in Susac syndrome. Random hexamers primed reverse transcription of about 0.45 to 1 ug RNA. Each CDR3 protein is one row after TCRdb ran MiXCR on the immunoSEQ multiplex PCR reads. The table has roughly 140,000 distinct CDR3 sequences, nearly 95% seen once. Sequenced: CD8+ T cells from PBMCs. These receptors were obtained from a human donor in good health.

The CDR3: CASSFTGAGSYEQYF. CDR3 coding DNA: TGTGCCAGCAGCTTCACAGGGGCCGGATCCTACGAGCAGTACTTC. V and J are TRBV6-5 and TRBJ2-7; 7 bases are a match to TRBD1. This CDR3 has 15 residues. Germline V CDR1 and CDR2: MNHEY, SVGAGI. The V segment lost 6 bases and the J segment 1 base; nucleotides outside the gene matches: 9.

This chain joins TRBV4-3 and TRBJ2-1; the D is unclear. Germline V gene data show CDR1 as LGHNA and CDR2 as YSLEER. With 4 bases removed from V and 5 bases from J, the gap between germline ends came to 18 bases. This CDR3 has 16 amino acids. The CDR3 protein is CASSRLPDLANNEQFF. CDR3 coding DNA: TGCGCCAGCAGCCGCCTACCGGATCTTGCTAACAATGAGCAGTTCTTC.

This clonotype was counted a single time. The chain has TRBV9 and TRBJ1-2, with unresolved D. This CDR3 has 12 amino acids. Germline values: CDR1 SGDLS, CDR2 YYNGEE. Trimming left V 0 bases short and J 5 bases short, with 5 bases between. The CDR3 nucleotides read TGTGCCAGCAGCGTAGTCGAATATGGCTACACCTTC. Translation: CASSVVEYGYTF.

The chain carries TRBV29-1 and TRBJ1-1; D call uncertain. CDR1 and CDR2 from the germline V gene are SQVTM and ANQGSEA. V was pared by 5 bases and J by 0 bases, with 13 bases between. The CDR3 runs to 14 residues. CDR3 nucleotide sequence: TGCAGCGTTCGTCTCAGGCCGTTGAACACTGAAGCTTTCTTT. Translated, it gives CSVRLRPLNTEAFF.

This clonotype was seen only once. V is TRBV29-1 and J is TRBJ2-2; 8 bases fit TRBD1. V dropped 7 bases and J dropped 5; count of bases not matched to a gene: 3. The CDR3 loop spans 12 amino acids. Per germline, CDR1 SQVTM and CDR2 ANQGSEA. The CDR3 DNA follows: TGCAGCGCCAGACAGGGGACCGGGGAGCTGTTTTTT. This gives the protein CSARQGTGELFF.

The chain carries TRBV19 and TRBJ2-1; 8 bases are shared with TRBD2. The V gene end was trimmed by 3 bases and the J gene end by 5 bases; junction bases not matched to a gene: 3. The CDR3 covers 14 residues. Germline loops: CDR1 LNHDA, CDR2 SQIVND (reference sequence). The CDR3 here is CASSIPGLDNEQFF. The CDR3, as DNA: TGTGCCAGTAGTATCCCGGGACTAGACAATGAGCAGTTCTTC.

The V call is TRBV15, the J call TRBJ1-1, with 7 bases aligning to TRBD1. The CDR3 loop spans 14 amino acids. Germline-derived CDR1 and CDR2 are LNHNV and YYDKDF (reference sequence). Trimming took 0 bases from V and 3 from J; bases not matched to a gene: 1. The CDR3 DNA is TGTGCCACCAGCAGAGATACAGGGGACACTGAAGCTTTCTTT. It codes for CATSRDTGDTEAFF.

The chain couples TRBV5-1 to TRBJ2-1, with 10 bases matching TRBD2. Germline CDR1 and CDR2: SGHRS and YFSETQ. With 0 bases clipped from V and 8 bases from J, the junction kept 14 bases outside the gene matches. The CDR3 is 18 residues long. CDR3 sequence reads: CASSLEVPLAGEEDEQFF. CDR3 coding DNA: TGCGCCAGCAGCTTGGAGGTGCCGCTAGCGGGAGAAGAAGATGAGCAGTTCTTC.

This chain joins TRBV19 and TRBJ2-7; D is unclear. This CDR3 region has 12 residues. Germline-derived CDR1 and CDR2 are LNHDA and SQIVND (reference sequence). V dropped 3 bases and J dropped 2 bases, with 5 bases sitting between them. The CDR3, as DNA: TGTGCCAGTAGTATCAATGCCTACGAGCAGTACTTC. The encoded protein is CASSINAYEQYF.

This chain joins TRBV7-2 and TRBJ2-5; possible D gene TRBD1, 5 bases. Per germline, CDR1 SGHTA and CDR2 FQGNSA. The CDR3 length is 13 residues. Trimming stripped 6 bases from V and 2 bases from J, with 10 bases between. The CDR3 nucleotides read TGTGCCAGCAGACCAACAGGACAAGAGACCCAGTACTTC. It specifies CASRPTGQETQYF.

The CDR3 DNA follows: TGTGCCATCAGGCGGCAAAAGGGACGAAACACAGATACGCAGTATTTT. Amino acids: CAIRRQKGRNTDTQYF. The chain employs TRBV10-3 and TRBJ2-3; possibly TRBD1 or TRBD2 for D (5 bases each). Trimming took 6 bases from V and 2 from J, leaving 18 bases between them. CDR1 is ENHRY, CDR2 SYGVKD, per germline. The length of the CDR3 is 16 residues.

The CDR3 region has the DNA TGTGCCAGCAGCTGGGACAGATCGAACACTGAAGCTTTCTTT. Translation: CASSWDRSNTEAFF. The V and J genes are TRBV7-9 and TRBJ1-1, with TRBD1 identical over 7 bases. Trimming took 4 bases from V and 1 from J; bases not matched to a gene: 3. Germline-derived CDR1 and CDR2 are SEHNR and FQNEAQ (reference sequence). The CDR3 spans 14 residues. The whole variable domain, filled in from reference TRBV7-9 and TRBJ1-1, reads DTGVSQNPRHKITKRGQNVTFRCDPISEHNRLYWYRQTLGQGPEFLTYFQNEAQLEKSRLLSDRFSAERPKGSFSTLEIQRTEQGDSAMYLCASSWDRSNTEAFFGQGTRLTVV.

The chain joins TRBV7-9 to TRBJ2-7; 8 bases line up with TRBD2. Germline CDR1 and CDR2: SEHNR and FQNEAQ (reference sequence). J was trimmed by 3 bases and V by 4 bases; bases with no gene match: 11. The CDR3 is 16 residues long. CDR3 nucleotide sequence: TGTGCCAGCAGCTCTACGACTAGCGATCTCTTCTACGAGCAGTACTTC. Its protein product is CASSSTTSDLFYEQYF.

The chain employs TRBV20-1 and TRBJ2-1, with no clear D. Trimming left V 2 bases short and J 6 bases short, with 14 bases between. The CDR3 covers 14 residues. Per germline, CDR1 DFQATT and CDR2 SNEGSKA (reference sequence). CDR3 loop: CSARNRLHLNEQFF. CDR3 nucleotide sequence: TGCAGTGCTAGAAATAGGCTCCACCTCAATGAGCAGTTCTTC.

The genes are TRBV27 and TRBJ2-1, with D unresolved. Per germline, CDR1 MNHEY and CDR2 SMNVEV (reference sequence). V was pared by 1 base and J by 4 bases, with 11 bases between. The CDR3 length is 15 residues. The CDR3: CASSLYFAGYNEQFF. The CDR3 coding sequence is TGTGCCAGCAGTTTATACTTCGCCGGATACAATGAGCAGTTCTTC.

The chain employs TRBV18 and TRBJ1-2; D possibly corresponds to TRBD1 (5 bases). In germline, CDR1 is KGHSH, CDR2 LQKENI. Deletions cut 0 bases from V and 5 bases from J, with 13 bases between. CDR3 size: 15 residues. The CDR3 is CASSPPDGGNYGYTF. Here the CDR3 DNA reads TGTGCCAGCTCACCACCGGATGGGGGGAATTATGGCTACACCTTC.

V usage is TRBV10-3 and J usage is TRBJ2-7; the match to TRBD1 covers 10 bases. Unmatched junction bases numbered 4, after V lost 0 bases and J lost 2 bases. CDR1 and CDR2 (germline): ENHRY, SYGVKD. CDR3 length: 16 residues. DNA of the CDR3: TGTGCCATCAGTGAGTCTTACGGGACAGGGGCCTACGAGCAGTACTTC. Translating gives CAISESYGTGAYEQYF.